Below, 19 T cell receptor beta chains from the same sample are listed, as sequenced in a study of blood T cell repertoires in COVID-19. Measured with immunoSEQ multiplex PCR; TCRdb has only the in-frame clones, and not every one. The data show approximately 300,000 clones, about nine tenths seen once. Material: peripheral blood. The receptor set was obtained from a woman in her twenties or thirties with COVID-19, enrolled during active disease.

The chain recombines TRBV7-9 with TRBJ1-4; tentatively, D is TRBD1 (5 bases). Germline lookup yields CDR1 SEHNR and CDR2 FQNEAQ (reference sequence). The CDR3 is 15 residues long. With 6 bases removed from V and 5 bases from J, the gap between germline ends came to 16 bases. DNA for the CDR3: TGTGCCAGCAGGCCGGTGGGAGGGGTCAATGAAAAACTGTTTTTT. This codes for CASRPVGGVNEKLFF.

This clone has a single count. This sequence joins TRBV7-9 and TRBJ2-1, with D perhaps matching TRBD2 (6 bases). The CDR3 has 15 amino acids. Trimming shortened V by 3 bases and J by 0 bases, and 9 bases separated the two germline ends. Looked up from germline, CDR1 is SEHNR and CDR2 is FQNEAQ (reference sequence). CDR3 DNA sequence: TGTGCCAGCAGCTTCGGGAGAAGCTCCTACAATGAGCAGTTCTTC. Protein product: CASSFGRSSYNEQFF.

The chain employs TRBV5-6 and TRBJ2-2; D might be TRBD2 (5 bases). The CDR3 is 14 amino acids. Trimming took off 4 bases at V and 7 bases at J, with 14 bases between the two ends. Germline CDR1 reads SGHDT; CDR2 reads YYEEEE. This chain's CDR3 is CASSQEASHGELFF. CDR3 DNA: TGTGCCAGCAGCCAGGAGGCATCACACGGGGAGCTGTTTTTT. The full variable domain, with the rest looked up from reference TRBV5-6 and TRBJ2-2, is DAGVTQSPTHLIKTRGQQVTLRCSPKSGHDTVSWYQQALGQGPQFIFQYYEEEERQRGNFPDRFSGHQFPNYSSELNVNALLLGDSALYLCASSQEASHGELFFGEGSRLTVL.

The V gene is TRBV6-2 or TRBV6-3, the J gene TRBJ1-1; D remains ambiguous. Trimming left V 3 bases short and J 0 bases short, with 5 bases between. CDR3 length equals 13 residues. Germline CDR1 is MNHEY and CDR2 is SVGEGT. The CDR3 loop reads CASSYTMNTEAFF. DNA of the CDR3: TGTGCCAGCAGTTATACAATGAACACTGAAGCTTTCTTT.

The DNA of the CDR3 is TGTGCCAGCAGCTTAGCTCTAGCGGGAGGAGGAGATGAGCAGTTCTTC. It specifies CASSLALAGGGDEQFF. The gene calls are TRBV7-9 and TRBJ2-1, with TRBD2 identical over 11 bases. V dropped 0 bases and J dropped 8; count of bases not matched to a gene: 6. CDR3 size: 16 residues. Germline V lookup: CDR1 SEHNR, CDR2 FQNEAQ (reference sequence). Drawing the rest from reference TRBV7-9 and TRBJ2-1, the complete variable domain is DTGVSQNPRHKITKRGQNVTFRCDPISEHNRLYWYRQTLGQGPEFLTYFQNEAQLEKSRLLSDRFSAERPKGSFSTLEIQRTEQGDSAMYLCASSLALAGGGDEQFFGPGTRLTVL.

This chain joins TRBV7-9 and TRBJ2-3; the match to TRBD2 covers 10 bases. V lost 2 bases to trimming and J lost 5 bases; unmatched junction nucleotides: 7. Germline values: CDR1 SEHNR, CDR2 FQNEAQ (reference sequence). The CDR3 loop spans 16 amino acids. CDR3 DNA: TGTGCCAGCAGCTTACCCAGCGGGAGGGCCAGAGATACGCAGTATTTT. Its protein is CASSLPSGRARDTQYF. The full variable domain, with the rest looked up from reference TRBV7-9 and TRBJ2-3, is DTGVSQNPRHKITKRGQNVTFRCDPISEHNRLYWYRQTLGQGPEFLTYFQNEAQLEKSRLLSDRFSAERPKGSFSTLEIQRTEQGDSAMYLCASSLPSGRARDTQYFGPGTRLTVL.

J is TRBJ2-3 and V is TRBV5-4; D is undetermined. V lost 7 bases to trimming and J lost 6 bases, with 9 bases between them. Germline CDR1 reads SGHNT; CDR2 reads YYREEE (reference sequence). The CDR3 extends over 11 amino acids. This CDR3 reads CASYLGDTQYF. CDR3 coding DNA: TGTGCCAGCTATCTCGGTGATACGCAGTATTTT.

This chain links TRBV2 with TRBJ1-5; D is unclear. Between the trimmed V and J ends, which lost 6 bases and 9 bases, there was a span of 15 bases. CDR1 and CDR2 from the germline V gene are SNHLY and FYNNEI. The CDR3 is made up of 13 amino acids. The chain's CDR3 is CASRPSPSGPQHF. The CDR3 DNA reads as TGTGCCAGCAGACCGAGTCCGTCGGGGCCCCAGCATTTT.

Points on this clone: This CDR3 is also generated by other DNA sequences in the sample. The chain links TRBV29-1 to TRBJ2-2; 14 bases align to TRBD2. V gave up 6 bases and J gave up 4 bases; unmatched junction bases: 1. This CDR3 region has 14 residues. Germline CDR1 and CDR2: SQVTM and ANQGSEA. CDR3 in amino acids: CSVGLAGGTGELFF. DNA of the CDR3: TGCAGCGTCGGACTAGCGGGAGGCACCGGGGAGCTGTTTTTT.

This chain connects TRBV11-2 to TRBJ1-4, with D maybe TRBD1 (5 bases). This CDR3 has 15 amino acids. The ends were cut back, 4 bases at V and 0 bases at J, with 9 bases in the middle. Germline assignment: CDR1 SGHAT and CDR2 FQNNGV. CDR3 nucleotides: TGTGCCAGCAGCTATGACAGCGCAACTAATGAAAAACTGTTTTTT. Its protein product is CASSYDSATNEKLFF.

The table lists this clone with a count of one. The chain carries TRBV2 and TRBJ2-7, with 11 bases identical to TRBD2. The V gene's germline CDR1 is SNHLY and CDR2 FYNNEI. Trimming took 7 bases from V and 12 from J; bases not matched to a gene: 5. This CDR3 has 11 amino acids. In DNA, the CDR3 is TGTGCCAGCATGCTAGCGGGAGGTCCGTACTTC. Amino acid sequence: CASMLAGGPYF.

The V gene is TRBV4-2, the J gene TRBJ1-4; 9 nucleotides line up with TRBD1. The CDR3 covers 20 residues. From germline, CDR1 is LGHNA and CDR2 YNFKEQ. V trimming: 3 bases; J trimming: 2 bases; junction bases outside the gene matches: 16. DNA of the CDR3: TGTGCCAGCAGCCAGCCATTGGGGACAGGGAAGTTTCGCACTAATGAAAAACTGTTTTTT. Translated: CASSQPLGTGKFRTNEKLFF.

The chain uses TRBV9 and TRBJ1-1; 8 nucleotides align to TRBD1. Germline V lookup: CDR1 SGDLS, CDR2 YYNGEE. The CDR3 length is 15 residues. J was trimmed by 5 bases and V by 3 bases; bases with no gene match: 9. CDR3 sequence: CASSAGQGLGTEAFF. As DNA, the CDR3 is TGTGCCAGCAGCGCCGGACAGGGTTTGGGGACTGAAGCTTTCTTT.

The J gene is TRBJ1-6, the V gene TRBV6-6; 7 nucleotides align to TRBD1. Unmatched junction bases numbered 11, after V lost 6 bases and J lost 9 bases. Germline assignment: CDR1 MNHNY and CDR2 SVGAGI (reference sequence). The CDR3 consists of 15 residues. The DNA of the CDR3 is TGTGCCAGCAGCCGACAGACAGGGATATCTTCACCCCTCCACTTT. Amino acids: CASSRQTGISSPLHF.

The chain uses TRBV28 and TRBJ2-3; 11 bases are a match to TRBD2. Germline V gene sequence: CDR1 MDHEN, CDR2 SYDVKM. The CDR3 has 17 amino acids. The trim removed 7 bases at V and 4 bases at J, leaving 13 bases unmatched. The CDR3 nucleotides are TGTGCCAGCAATACACACCATAGCGGGAGGGAGTCAGATACGCAGTATTTT. Amino acid sequence: CASNTHHSGRESDTQYF.

The J gene is TRBJ2-7, the V gene TRBV28, with 8 bases matching TRBD1. The CDR3 runs 14 residues. V lost 3 bases and J lost 3; bases outside the gene matches: 4. CDR1 is MDHEN and CDR2 is SYDVKM in the germline V gene. The CDR3, as DNA: TGTGCCAGCAGTTTCTCAGACAGGGGCTACGAGCAGTACTTC. The encoded protein is CASSFSDRGYEQYF.

The chain carries TRBV18 and TRBJ1-4, with 7 bases fitting TRBD1. The CDR3 runs 16 residues. Germline assignment: CDR1 KGHSH and CDR2 LQKENI. The ends lost 2 bases at V and 0 bases at J; junction bases unmatched: 3. CDR3 nucleotide sequence: TGTGCCAGCTCACCAAGAGGACAGGCAACTAATGAAAAACTGTTTTTT. Protein product: CASSPRGQATNEKLFF.

This clone was detected only once. The CDR3 protein is CASSRLLSSGNTIYF. The CDR3 DNA reads as TGTGCCAGCAGCAGACTTCTGAGCTCTGGAAACACCATATATTTT. The V gene is TRBV7-9, the J gene TRBJ1-3; unclear D gene. The CDR3 runs to 15 residues. Germline V CDR1 and CDR2: SEHNR, FQNEAQ (reference sequence). V was trimmed by 5 bases and J by 0 bases, leaving 11 bases between them.

This chain uses TRBV7-4 with TRBJ1-4; D gene unclear. V lost 3 bases and J 10 bases, leaving 18 bases between the germline ends. The CDR3 length is 15 residues. Germline V gene data show CDR1 as SGHVT and CDR2 as SQSDAQ. The CDR3 is CASSLSFRPSGKLFF. Written as DNA, the CDR3 is TGTGCCAGCAGCTTGAGCTTCCGCCCTTCCGGAAAACTGTTTTTT.